This section outlines one T cell receptor beta chain sequence together with its context. This clonotype was detected only a few times. Its binding antigen is unknown. The record has no base qualities; no much larger clone is one base away. TCRdb shows the sequencer as Illumina HiSeq 1500. TCRdb passed the public sequencing reads through fastp at Q25 and MiXCR, retaining productive beta sequences. Rows merge per CDR3 protein into single entries with the most common DNA and genes. The sample records about 830,000 distinct CDR3 sequences, 32% of which are singletons. 9.5% to 15% of the sample goes to the ten largest clones. The CDR3 spans 14 residues, from the cysteine through the phenylalanine. Of the read, only the CDR3 DNA is kept; its 42 bases are in frame from base 1. The trim is 4 bases for V and 6 bases for J, with a gap of 16 bases between the germline ends. These data are taken from a study of T cell repertoires in cytomegalovirus infection (dated by TCRdb to the late 2010s). About the full investigation: The peptide stimulations were aimed at well-studied HLA-B-restricted epitopes as well as recently identified HLA-C-restricted CMV epitopes, whose presentation resists viral immunomodulation. Because public TCR beta signatures pointed to carriage of CMV infection together with the matching HLA type, the HLA type of each donor mattered for the analysis. Overall study outcomes, separate from this receptor: In both this cohort and an independent cohort of approximately 350 donors, the cumulative frequency of public TCR beta family members distinguished carriers of CMV infection plus the relevant HLA type. The ex vivo response was dominated by HLA-C-restricted CMV-specific TCR beta clonotypes, which also provided the single most frequent clonotype in two of eight donors.

According to the study, the label for this sample's treatment or condition signals: in vitro stimulation with specific CMV peptide epitopes to enrich CMV-specific T cells. Here the sequenced sample was cultured CD8+ T cells from PBMCs, taken from culture after CMV antigen stimulation. Recombination joined TRBV12-3 or TRBV12-4 with TRBJ2-7, with the D gene call left open. This clonotype originated in a human donor in good health (CMV status not recorded). Some clones in this sample may be carry-over from other donors' samples. The CDR3 protein sequence reads: CASSYLLKRPEQYF. In nucleotides, the sequence is TGTGCCAGCAGTTATTTGCTAAAAAGACCCGAGCAGTACTTC.